The clone carrying this T cell receptor (beta chain) came up many times. Its antigen remains unknown. TCRdb re-analysed the multiplex PCR reads in MiXCR, keeping a single row per CDR3 protein. The sample records more than 200,000 distinct CDR3 sequences, roughly 32% being singletons. In germline, CDR1 is KGHSH, CDR2 LQKENI. V was cut by 0 bases and J by 6 bases, with 5 bases left in between. This CDR3 has 13 amino acids. Axillary draining lymph nodes of breast cancer patients supplied the node samples. This sample was included in a study of breast tumors, draining lymph nodes, adjacent tissues. Study-wide points: Data only fit, rather than demonstrated, lymph node origin of most tumor T cells. Compared with lymph nodes, tumors were less diverse; compared with nontumor tissue, more.

This clonotype was sampled from a female donor with breast cancer. Some clones in this sample may be carry-over from other donors' samples. Material: axillary lymph node tissue. The chain recombines TRBV18 with TRBJ2-2; D unclear. In nucleotides, the CDR3 is TGTGCCAGCTCACCACCGCGAGCCGGGGAGCTGTTTTTT. Its translation: CASSPPRAGELFF.